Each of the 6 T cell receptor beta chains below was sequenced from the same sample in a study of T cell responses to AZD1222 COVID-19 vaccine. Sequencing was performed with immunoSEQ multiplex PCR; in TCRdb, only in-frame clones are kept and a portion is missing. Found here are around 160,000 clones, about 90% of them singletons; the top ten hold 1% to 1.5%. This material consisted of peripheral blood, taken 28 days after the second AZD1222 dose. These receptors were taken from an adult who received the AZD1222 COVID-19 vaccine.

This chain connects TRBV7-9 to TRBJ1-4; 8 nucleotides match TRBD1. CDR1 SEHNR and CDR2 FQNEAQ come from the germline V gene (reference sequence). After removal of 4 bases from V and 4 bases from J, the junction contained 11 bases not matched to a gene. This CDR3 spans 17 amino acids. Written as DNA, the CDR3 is TGTGCCAGCAGCTCCCCGTTGTTGGGACAGGATAATGAAAAACTGTTTTTT. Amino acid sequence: CASSSPLLGQDNEKLFF.

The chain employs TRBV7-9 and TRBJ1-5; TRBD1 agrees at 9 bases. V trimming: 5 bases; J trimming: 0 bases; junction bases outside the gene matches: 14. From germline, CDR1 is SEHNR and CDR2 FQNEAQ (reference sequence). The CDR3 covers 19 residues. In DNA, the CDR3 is TGTGCCAGCAGCACAGGGACAGGGTGGGGAGGGTATAGCAATCAGCCCCAGCATTTT. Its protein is CASSTGTGWGGYSNQPQHF.

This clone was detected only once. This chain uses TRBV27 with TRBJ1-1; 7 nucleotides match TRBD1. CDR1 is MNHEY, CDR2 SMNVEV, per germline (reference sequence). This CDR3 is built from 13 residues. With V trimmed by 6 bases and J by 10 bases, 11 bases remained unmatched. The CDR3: CASRGAQGDGAFF. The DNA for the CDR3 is TGTGCCAGCAGGGGGGCCCAGGGGGATGGAGCTTTCTTT.

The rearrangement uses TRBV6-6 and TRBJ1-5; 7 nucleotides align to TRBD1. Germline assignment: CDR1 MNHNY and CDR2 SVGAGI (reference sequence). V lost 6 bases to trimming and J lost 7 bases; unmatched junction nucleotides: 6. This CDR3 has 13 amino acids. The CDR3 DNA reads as TGTGCCAGCAGCCCGGACAGGAGGCAGCCCCAGCATTTT. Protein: CASSPDRRQPQHF.

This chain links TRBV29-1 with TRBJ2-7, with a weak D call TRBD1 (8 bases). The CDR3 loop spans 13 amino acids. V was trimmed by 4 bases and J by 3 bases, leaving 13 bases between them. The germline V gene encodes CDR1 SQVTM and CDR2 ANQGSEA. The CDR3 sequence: CSVVTGGVYEQYF. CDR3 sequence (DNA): TGCAGCGTTGTTACAGGGGGGGTCTACGAGCAGTACTTC.

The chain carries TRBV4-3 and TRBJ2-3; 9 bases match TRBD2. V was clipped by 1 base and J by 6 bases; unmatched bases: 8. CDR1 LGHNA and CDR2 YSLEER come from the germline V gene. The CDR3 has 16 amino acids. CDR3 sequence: CASSQGGGRAKDTQYF. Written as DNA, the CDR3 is TGCGCCAGCAGCCAAGGAGGCGGGAGGGCCAAGGATACGCAGTATTTT.